Given below is one T cell receptor (beta chain) in context. This entry is derived from a study of blood T cell repertoires in COVID-19. The germline gives CDR1 KGHSH, CDR2 LQKENI. CDR3 length: 13 amino acids. V was clipped by 8 bases and J by 3 bases; unmatched bases: 5. Study processing details: Reference gene primer amplification gave nucleated cell count estimates. Sequencing was performed with immunoSEQ multiplex PCR; in TCRdb, only in-frame clones are kept and a portion is missing. That table furnishes V, J and clone size, whereas the DNA furnished D and trimming. The data contain a few hundred thousand clones, about 91% of them singletons.

The chain has TRBV18 and TRBJ1-1; 8 bases match TRBD1. The clonotype comes from an elderly man with acute or convalescent COVID-19. What was sequenced was peripheral blood. The CDR3 DNA sequence: TGTGCCAGCACAGGGGGTAGCGACACTGAAGCTTTCTTT. Protein product: CASTGGSDTEAFF.